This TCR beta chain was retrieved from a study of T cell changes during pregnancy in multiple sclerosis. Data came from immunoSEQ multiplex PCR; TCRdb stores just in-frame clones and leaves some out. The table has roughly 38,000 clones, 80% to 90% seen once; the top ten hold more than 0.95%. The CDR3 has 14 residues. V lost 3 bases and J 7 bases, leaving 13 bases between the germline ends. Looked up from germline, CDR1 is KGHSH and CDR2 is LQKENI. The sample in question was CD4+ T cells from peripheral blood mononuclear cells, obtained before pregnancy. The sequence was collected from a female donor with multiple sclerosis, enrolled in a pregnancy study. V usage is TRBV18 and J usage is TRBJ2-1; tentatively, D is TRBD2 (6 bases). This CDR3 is CASSPLRDRNEQFF. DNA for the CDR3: TGTGCCAGCTCACCTTTGCGGGACCGAAATGAGCAGTTCTTC.